The 18 T cell receptor beta chains below all came from one sample that was sequenced in a study of regulatory T cells in long-lasting Graves disease. Assembly of TCR beta libraries relied on iRepertoire HTBI primers together with Arm-PCR of CDR3 regions. TCRdb analysed the multiplex PCR reads with MiXCR anew, one entry per CDR3 protein. The table has about 420,000 distinct CDR3 sequences, about 15% seen once. The time point here: newly diagnosed GD, antithyroid drugs for less than 3 months. Preparation of the TCR library used RNA extracted from PBMCs. The data were also submitted as part of a second study, on T cells in Graves' hyperthyroidism and ophthalmopathy.

Sample: peripheral blood mononuclear cells (PBMCs), taken at new diagnosis, from a patient treated with antithyroid drugs. These receptor sequences come from a woman aged 18-30 years with Graves disease.

This clonotype was seen a handful of times. The chain combines TRBV6-1 with TRBJ1-1; TRBD1 matches at 7 bases. Germline V gene lookup returns CDR1 MNHNS and CDR2 SASEGT. The CDR3 contains 16 residues. V trimming: 7 bases; J trimming: 0 bases; junction bases outside the gene matches: 11. CDR3 nucleotides: TGTGCCAGCACCCATTTATCCGGGACAGTGAACACTGAAGCTTTCTTT. The encoded protein is CASTHLSGTVNTEAFF.

In its sample, this clonotype was seen many times. The chain employs TRBV6-4 and TRBJ1-1; possibly TRBD1 for D (6 bases). Germline-derived CDR1 and CDR2 are MRHNA and SNTAGT. Trimming removed 6 bases from V and 1 base from J, with 12 bases in between. This CDR3 is 14 amino acids long. The CDR3: CASRETGSNTEAFF. For the CDR3, the DNA is TGTGCCAGCAGAGAGACAGGATCGAACACTGAAGCTTTCTTT.

In this sample, this clonotype turned up many times. The V and J genes are TRBV7-9 and TRBJ1-1; D uncertain. The CDR3 contains 13 residues. Trimming stripped 3 bases from V and 4 bases from J, with 9 bases between. Germline-derived CDR1 and CDR2 are SEHNR and FQNEAQ (reference sequence). The CDR3, as DNA: TGTGCCAGCAGCTTTGTCGAGAGCACTGAAGCTTTCTTT. This encodes CASSFVESTEAFF.

This clonotype was seen more than once but under ten times. V gene TRBV25-1 combines with J gene TRBJ2-3; 10 nucleotides agree with TRBD2. The germline CDR1 and CDR2 sequences are MGHDK and SYGVNS. The CDR3 sequence is 18 residues long. The V and J ends lost 2 bases and 3 bases, in that order; junction bases with no gene match: 11. CDR3 in amino acids: CASSEGTSAVDGTDTQYF. The CDR3 DNA follows: TGTGCCAGCAGTGAAGGGACTAGCGCCGTCGATGGGACAGATACGCAGTATTTT.

The chain is built from TRBV4-3 and TRBJ2-1, with D possibly being TRBD2 (6 bases). The CDR3 is made up of 15 amino acids. Per germline, CDR1 LGHNA and CDR2 YSLEER. The germline V and J ends were trimmed by 0 bases and 5 bases, with 11 bases remaining between them. CDR3 in DNA: TGCGCCAGCAGCCAAGATAAACTAGCCGACAATGAGCAGTTCTTC. It specifies CASSQDKLADNEQFF.

This clonotype was counted only a few times. The rearrangement uses TRBV20-1 and TRBJ2-1, with no clear D. The V end was cut by 6 bases, the J end by 2 bases, with 17 bases between. CDR1 is DFQATT and CDR2 is SNEGSKA in the germline V gene (reference sequence). CDR3 size: 15 residues. The CDR3 bases are TGCAGTGCCCCGGTTAGTGAGCAAACCTACAATGAGCAGTTCTTC. Translated: CSAPVSEQTYNEQFF.

The genes are TRBV20-1 and TRBJ1-1; no reliable D call. Germline CDR1 reads DFQATT; CDR2 reads SNEGSKA (reference sequence). The CDR3 extends over 12 amino acids. V was trimmed by 6 bases and J by 0 bases, leaving 8 bases between them. CDR3 loop: CSASYMNTEAFF. The CDR3 DNA sequence: TGCAGTGCCAGCTATATGAACACTGAAGCTTTCTTT.

The V gene is TRBV20-1, the J gene TRBJ2-1; TRBD2 agrees at 10 bases. The CDR3 loop spans 15 amino acids. Germline values: CDR1 DFQATT, CDR2 SNEGSKA (reference sequence). The J segment lost 8 bases and the V segment lost 1 base, leaving 8 bases of the junction unmatched. CDR3 nucleotide sequence: TGCAGTGCTAGAGCATATCTAGCGGGAGCCTATGAGCAGTTCTTC. This gives the protein CSARAYLAGAYEQFF.

The sample holds many counts of this clonotype. The chain joins TRBV2 to TRBJ2-7; 7 bases line up with TRBD1. Losses at the gene ends were 11 bases for V and 2 bases for J; bases not matched to a gene: 6. CDR1 and CDR2 (germline): SNHLY, FYNNEI. The CDR3 consists of 12 residues. The CDR3 DNA reads TGTGCCGGAGGACAGGCCACCTACGAGCAGTACTTC. It specifies CAGGQATYEQYF.

This clonotype was recorded a few times. The genes are TRBV4-1 and TRBJ2-2; D not certain. Germline V lookup: CDR1 MGHRA, CDR2 YSYEKL. CDR3 size: 14 residues. Deletions cut 4 bases from V and 6 bases from J, with 12 bases between. CDR3 sequence (DNA): TGCGCCAGCAGCCGCGAGAATTTCCCCGGGGAGCTGTTTTTT. Translation gives CASSRENFPGELFF.

This clonotype has more than one count but fewer than ten. The V call is TRBV4-3, the J call TRBJ1-4; possibly TRBD1 for D (6 bases). The CDR3 consists of 17 residues. The V end was cut by 0 bases, the J end by 4 bases, with 15 bases between. From germline, CDR1 is LGHNA and CDR2 YSLEER. CDR3 in DNA: TGCGCCAGCAGCCAAGAGGAAAGGGGGTATGGTAATGAAAAACTGTTTTTT. It is translated as CASSQEERGYGNEKLFF.

This clonotype occurred once. A much more abundant neighbour one base away suggests this may be a read error. The V call is TRBV29-1, the J call TRBJ2-5; TRBD2 agrees at 7 bases. This CDR3 contains 15 residues. Germline CDR1 reads SQVTM; CDR2 reads ANQGSEA. V lost 6 bases, J lost 11 bases, and 21 bases stayed unmatched. Written as DNA, the CDR3 is TGCAGCGTACCAAGCGGGGCTAGCTCCTACAATGAGCAGTACTTC. Translated: CSVPSGASSYNEQYF.

This clonotype was seen repeatedly, ten times or more. The rearrangement uses TRBV10-2 and TRBJ1-1; a weak D match, TRBD1 (5 bases). Germline-derived CDR1 and CDR2 are WSHSY and SAAADI. The CDR3 extends over 11 amino acids. Between the trimmed V and J ends, which lost 7 bases and 6 bases, there was a span of 9 bases. The CDR3 DNA is TGCGCCAGCACTCTGGGGGCTGAAGCTTTCTTT. Protein: CASTLGAEAFF.

This clonotype was seen repeatedly, ten times or more. The chain uses TRBV25-1 and TRBJ2-7, with TRBD2 identical over 11 bases. Germline V gene sequence: CDR1 MGHDK, CDR2 SYGVNS. The CDR3 extends over 17 amino acids. V was clipped by 3 bases and J by 3 bases; unmatched bases: 10. For the CDR3, the DNA is TGTGCCAGCAGTGAGCGTCCGAGTGGGACTAGCGGCTACGAGCAGTACTTC. As protein: CASSERPSGTSGYEQYF.

This clonotype was found a few times. The chain combines TRBV29-1 with TRBJ1-1; D is perhaps TRBD1 (6 bases). The CDR3 length is 16 residues. Germline V gene data show CDR1 as SQVTM and CDR2 as ANQGSEA. Deletions cut 2 bases from V and 3 bases from J, with 19 bases between. This chain's CDR3 is CSVESWGGGRDTEAFF. CDR3 nucleotides: TGCAGCGTTGAATCTTGGGGGGGCGGGAGAGACACTGAAGCTTTCTTT.

This clonotype was found many times. V is TRBV7-6 and J is TRBJ2-1; TRBD2 aligns across 9 bases. Germline loops: CDR1 SGHVS, CDR2 FNYEAQ. The CDR3 has 15 residues. Losses at the gene ends were 3 bases for V and 6 bases for J; bases not matched to a gene: 6. CDR3 in amino acids: CASSFAGGSGNEQFF. CDR3 bases: TGTGCCAGCAGCTTTGCGGGAGGGTCCGGCAATGAGCAGTTCTTC.

The V gene is TRBV11-2, the J gene TRBJ2-6; D not resolved. The CDR3 is 19 amino acids. V was shortened by 0 bases and J by 0 bases, with 15 bases between the two germline ends. CDR1 is SGHAT and CDR2 is FQNNGV in the germline V gene. CDR3 bases: TGTGCCAGCAGCTTAGATGCTACAGCGCCCTTCTCTGGGGCCAACGTCCTGACTTTC. Its protein product is CASSLDATAPFSGANVLTF.

This chain connects TRBV9 to TRBJ2-1, with D possibly being TRBD2 (5 bases). Trimming cost V 0 bases and J 8 bases, with 15 bases left between them. Germline lookup yields CDR1 SGDLS and CDR2 YYNGEE. The CDR3 extends over 15 amino acids. Written as DNA, the CDR3 is TGTGCCAGCAGCGTAGCCCCGGGAAAGGGCGATGAGCAGTTCTTC. It is translated as CASSVAPGKGDEQFF. Based on the CDR3 plus reference TRBV9 and TRBJ2-1, the full variable domain is DSGVTQTPKHLITATGQRVTLRCSPRSGDLSVYWYQQSLDQGLQFLIQYYNGEERAKGNILERFSAQQFPDLHSELNLSSLELGDSALYFCASSVAPGKGDEQFFGPGTRLTVL.